The 15 T cell receptor beta chains given below trace back to one sample, sequenced in a study of identical twins. MiXCR was run by TCRdb on the 5' RACE reads, yielding one entry per CDR3 protein. The repertoire holds about 890,000 distinct CDR3 sequences, with more than 9% as singletons. A further study also used this sample, focusing on yellow fever vaccine responses in identical twins.

The sample consisted of PBMCs. The receptors here all came from a woman aged 18-29 years in good health.

The table lists this clonotype with a few counts. This chain connects TRBV18 to TRBJ2-5, with D perhaps given as TRBD1 or TRBD2 (7 bases each). This CDR3 region has 16 residues. Germline V gives CDR1 KGHSH, CDR2 LQKENI. V shed 0 bases and J shed 3 bases, with 14 bases lying between them. CDR3 sequence (DNA): TGTGCCAGCTCACCACCGATGACAGGGAGGGAAGAGACCCAGTACTTC. Translation: CASSPPMTGREETQYF.

This clonotype occurred a few times. The rearrangement uses TRBV29-1 and TRBJ1-2; 7 bases map to TRBD1. The CDR3 has 11 residues. Germline lookup yields CDR1 SQVTM and CDR2 ANQGSEA. The CDR3 nucleotides are TGCAGTGTGACAGGGCTAGATGGCTACACCTTC. Protein: CSVTGLDGYTF.

In this sample, this clonotype turned up a few times. The chain recombines TRBV28 with TRBJ1-5; D possibly corresponds to TRBD1 (5 bases). The V end lost 1 base, the J end lost 3 bases, and 16 bases lay between the germline ends. Germline V gene data show CDR1 as MDHEN and CDR2 as SYDVKM. CDR3 size: 17 residues. As DNA, the CDR3 is TGTGCCAGCAGTTTATCGGGGAAGGGGCTATTCAATCAGCCCCAGCATTTT. It specifies CASSLSGKGLFNQPQHF. Supplemented by reference TRBV28 and TRBJ1-5, the full variable domain reads DVKVTQSSRYLVKRTGEKVFLECVQDMDHENMFWYRQDPGLGLRLIYFSYDVKMKEKGDIPEGYSVSREKKERFSLILESASTNQTSMYLCASSLSGKGLFNQPQHFGDGTRLSIL.

V and J are TRBV7-6 and TRBJ2-3, with no clear D. Germline CDR1 SGHVS, CDR2 FNYEAQ. Deletions cut 8 bases from V and 4 bases from J, with 13 bases between. This CDR3 spans 13 amino acids. For the CDR3, the DNA is TGTGCCAGCGGCAGGAGCAACTCAGATACGCAGTATTTT. Translation: CASGRSNSDTQYF.

This clonotype appeared a few times. The chain carries TRBV3-1 and TRBJ2-7; 11 bases match TRBD2. V lost 4 bases to trimming and J lost 2 bases; unmatched junction nucleotides: 10. The CDR3 totals 17 residues. Looked up from germline, CDR1 is LGHDT and CDR2 is YNNKEL (reference sequence). For the CDR3, the DNA is TGTGCCAGCAGCCTTCGACCGGGACTAGCGGCACCCTACGAGCAGTACTTC. Amino acid sequence: CASSLRPGLAAPYEQYF.

The chain recombines TRBV20-1 with TRBJ1-1, with TRBD1 as a possible D gene (6 bases). Deletions cut 1 base from V and 10 bases from J, with 16 bases between. The CDR3 spans 13 residues. Germline values: CDR1 DFQATT, CDR2 SNEGSKA (reference sequence). CDR3 residues: CSARGRRQEGAFF. In DNA form, the CDR3 reads TGCAGTGCTAGAGGCCGCCGACAGGAGGGAGCTTTCTTT.

This rearrangement joins TRBV24-1 to TRBJ2-3; D is perhaps TRBD2 (5 bases). The V and J ends lost 4 bases and 2 bases respectively, with 9 bases between them. The CDR3 contains 14 residues. Germline loops: CDR1 KGHDR, CDR2 SFDVKD. Here the CDR3 DNA reads TGTGCCACCAGTGACTGGACTCTCACAGATACGCAGTATTTT. It yields the protein CATSDWTLTDTQYF.

V is TRBV7-2 and J is TRBJ2-1, with D possibly matching TRBD2 (5 bases). Trimming left V 1 base short and J 0 bases short, with 13 bases between. There are 17 residues in the CDR3. From germline, CDR1 is SGHTA and CDR2 FQGNSA. The DNA for the CDR3 is TGTGCCAGCAGCTTAGTCGGAGACTATAGCTCCTACAATGAGCAGTTCTTC. Protein sequence: CASSLVGDYSSYNEQFF.

This clonotype has at least ten counts. The chain carries TRBV10-3 and TRBJ1-2; possibly TRBD1 for D (5 bases). V was trimmed by 7 bases and J by 4 bases, leaving 13 bases between them. The germline CDR1 and CDR2 sequences are ENHRY and SYGVKD. The CDR3 runs to 13 residues. The CDR3 spells CAITGTEGYGYTF. Here the CDR3 DNA reads TGTGCCATCACCGGGACGGAGGGCTATGGCTACACCTTC.

This clonotype has only a few counts. This sequence joins TRBV5-1 and TRBJ1-1; 8 bases align to TRBD1. The ends lost 0 bases at V and 5 bases at J; junction bases unmatched: 6. Germline CDR1 reads SGHRS; CDR2 reads YFSETQ. The CDR3 extends over 15 amino acids. The CDR3 bases are TGCGCCAGCAGCTTGGCCTCAACAGGGGGAACTGAAGCTTTCTTT. As protein: CASSLASTGGTEAFF. The full variable domain, its missing parts supplied by reference TRBV5-1 and TRBJ1-1, is KAGVTQTPRYLIKTRGQQVTLSCSPISGHRSVSWYQQTPGQGLQFLFEYFSETQRNKGNFPGRFSGRQFSNSRSEMNVSTLELGDSALYLCASSLASTGGTEAFFGQGTRLTVV.

The CDR3 coding sequence is TGTGCCATCAGTGAGTTGGGGGGGCTAAGCCAAGAGACCCAGTACTTC. Protein: CAISELGGLSQETQYF. V usage is TRBV10-3 and J usage is TRBJ2-5, with D maybe TRBD2 (7 bases). CDR1 ENHRY and CDR2 SYGVKD come from the germline V gene. CDR3 size: 16 residues. Trimming removed 1 base from V and 1 base from J, with 13 bases in between.

The gene calls are TRBV20-1 and TRBJ1-5; a possible D gene is TRBD1 (6 bases). Looked up from germline, CDR1 is DFQATT and CDR2 is SNEGSKA (reference sequence). V lost 1 base, J lost 0 bases, and 7 bases lay in between. The CDR3 runs 14 residues. The CDR3 DNA sequence: TGCAGTGCTAGAGGACAGGTTAGCAATCAGCCCCAGCATTTT. It is translated as CSARGQVSNQPQHF.

This clonotype appeared many times. The chain uses TRBV20-1 and TRBJ2-7, with 7 nucleotides matching TRBD2. The junction had 2 bases not matched to a gene; V was cut back by 6 bases and J by 3 bases. This CDR3 is 11 amino acids long. CDR1 and CDR2 (germline): DFQATT, SNEGSKA (reference sequence). The DNA for the CDR3 is TGCAGTGCCGGGGACTACTACGAGCAGTACGTC. Its protein is CSAGDYYEQYV.

This clonotype has only a few counts. J is TRBJ2-1 and V is TRBV2, with a tentative D call TRBD2 (5 bases). This CDR3 is built from 13 residues. The germline V and J ends were trimmed by 7 bases and 6 bases, with 13 bases remaining between them. Per germline, CDR1 SNHLY and CDR2 FYNNEI. CDR3 DNA sequence: TGTGCCAGCATCGAGGGAGCACGCAATGAGCAGTTCTTC. Translated: CASIEGARNEQFF.

This clonotype appeared a few times. This chain uses TRBV20-1 with TRBJ2-1, with unresolved D. The germline V gene encodes CDR1 DFQATT and CDR2 SNEGSKA (reference sequence). V was shortened by 6 bases and J by 6 bases, with 9 bases between the two germline ends. This CDR3 has 11 residues. The CDR3 here is CSAQSSNEQFF. For the CDR3, the DNA is TGCAGTGCGCAAAGCTCCAATGAGCAGTTCTTC.